Presented here are 5 T cell receptor beta chains from one specimen sequenced in a study of CD8 T cells in ankylosing spondylitis. TCRdb ran MiXCR on the 5' RACE reads and lists one entry per CDR3 protein. The table lists more than 150,000 distinct CDR3 sequences, 10% to 15% of them singletons. Sequencing used blood, either unsorted or a sorted T cell fraction (not recorded which). The receptors were sampled from a female donor with ankylosing spondylitis or in good health (not recorded which).

In this sample, this clonotype turned up many times. The chain carries TRBV20-1 and TRBJ2-1; D uncertain. Germline loops: CDR1 DFQATT, CDR2 SNEGSKA (reference sequence). The CDR3 is 10 amino acids. With 5 bases removed from V and 10 bases from J, the gap between germline ends came to 9 bases. CDR3 sequence: CSAPIQEQFF. CDR3 DNA: TGCAGTGCTCCCATCCAGGAGCAGTTCTTC.

The rearrangement joins TRBV4-3 to TRBJ2-5; 10 bases fit TRBD2. Trimming took 0 bases from V and 5 from J; bases not matched to a gene: 3. CDR3 length: 15 amino acids. The germline V gene has CDR1 LGHNA and CDR2 YSLEER. The CDR3 is CASSQEGLAVETQYF. DNA for the CDR3: TGCGCCAGCAGCCAAGAAGGACTAGCGGTGGAGACCCAGTACTTC.

The V and J genes are TRBV5-1 and TRBJ2-1, with 8 positions matching TRBD2. Trimming removed 4 bases from V and 5 bases from J; junction bases left unmatched: 5. CDR1 is SGHRS and CDR2 is YFSETQ in the germline V gene. The CDR3 sequence is 14 residues long. The CDR3 sequence is CASSDGTRNNEQFF. The CDR3 region has the DNA TGCGCCAGCAGCGACGGGACTAGAAACAATGAGCAGTTCTTC.

The sample holds many counts of this clonotype. The genes are TRBV20-1 and TRBJ2-7; D tentatively reads TRBD1 or TRBD2 (7 bases each). V gave up 1 base and J gave up 4 bases, with 11 bases separating them. The CDR3 runs 13 residues. Germline assignment: CDR1 DFQATT and CDR2 SNEGSKA (reference sequence). CDR3 in amino acids: CSARGRGGYEQYF. The CDR3 coding sequence is TGCAGTGCTAGAGGCAGGGGGGGATACGAGCAGTACTTC.

This chain links TRBV7-2 with TRBJ1-3, with 9 bases that match TRBD1. With 5 bases clipped from V and 2 bases from J, the junction kept 4 bases outside the gene matches. Germline assignment: CDR1 SGHTA and CDR2 FQGNSA. This CDR3 contains 15 residues. Here the CDR3 DNA reads TGTGCCAGCAGCCGGACAGGGGACACTGGAAACACCATATATTTT. Its translation is CASSRTGDTGNTIYF.